The present TCR beta chain was sequenced within a study of OX40 agonist ivuxolimab in advanced cancers. This CDR3 contains 14 residues. V dropped 3 bases and J dropped 3; count of bases not matched to a gene: 2. Germline-derived CDR1 and CDR2 are KGHSH and LQKENI. The repertoire was sequenced with immunoSEQ multiplex PCR; TCRdb's copy has only in-frame clones and lacks some. The sample yields about 58,000 clones, 75% to 90% seen once. The TCR originated in an adult with an advanced solid tumor such as melanoma, head and neck, liver or kidney cancer. The chain has TRBV18 and TRBJ1-5; TRBD1 matches at 7 bases. This material consisted of CD4+ or CD8+ T cells sorted from blood, taken in a trial of the OX40 agonist ivuxolimab. The CDR3 protein is CASSPGTVNQPQHF. CDR3 nucleotide sequence: TGTGCCAGCTCACCCGGGACAGTCAATCAGCCCCAGCATTTT.